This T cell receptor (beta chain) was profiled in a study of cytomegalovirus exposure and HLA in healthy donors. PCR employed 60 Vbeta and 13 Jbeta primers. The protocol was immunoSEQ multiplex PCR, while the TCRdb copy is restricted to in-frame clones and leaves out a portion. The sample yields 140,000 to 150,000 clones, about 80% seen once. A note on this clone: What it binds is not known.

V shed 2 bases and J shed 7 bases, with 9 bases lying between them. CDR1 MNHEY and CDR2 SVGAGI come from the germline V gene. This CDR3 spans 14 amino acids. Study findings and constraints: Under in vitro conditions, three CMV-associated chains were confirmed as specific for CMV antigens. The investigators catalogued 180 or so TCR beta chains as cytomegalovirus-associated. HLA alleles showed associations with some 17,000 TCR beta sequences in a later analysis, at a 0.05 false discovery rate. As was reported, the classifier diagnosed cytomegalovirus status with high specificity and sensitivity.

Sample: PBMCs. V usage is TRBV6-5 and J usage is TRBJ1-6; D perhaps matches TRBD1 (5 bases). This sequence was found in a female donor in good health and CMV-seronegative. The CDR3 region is CASSYGGTNSPLHF. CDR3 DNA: TGTGCCAGCAGTTACGGAGGGACGAATTCACCCCTCCACTTT.